The subject of this entry is one T cell receptor beta chain. The antigen remains undetermined. This record comes from a study of response to subunit inactivated influenza vaccine. Overall study findings and caveats: Few new T cells, the authors suggested, are recruited by each seasonal influenza vaccination.

TCRdb ran MiXCR on the RT-PCR reads and lists one entry per CDR3 protein. This table has under 550,000 distinct CDR3 sequences, less than 8% appearing once. The CDR3 totals 16 residues. V gave up 0 bases and J gave up 5 bases; unmatched junction bases: 10. Germline V lookup: CDR1 DFQATT, CDR2 SNEGSKA (reference sequence). Sequencing used PBMCs from blood, obtained around 25 months after vaccination. V gene TRBV20-1 combines with J gene TRBJ2-5, with 9 bases matching TRBD2. The sequence was obtained from a man in his fifties or sixties who received an inactivated influenza vaccine. The CDR3 DNA reads TGCAGTGCTAGAGATCCTGCTAGCGGGGTTGGGGAGACCCAGTACTTC. This gives the protein CSARDPASGVGETQYF.